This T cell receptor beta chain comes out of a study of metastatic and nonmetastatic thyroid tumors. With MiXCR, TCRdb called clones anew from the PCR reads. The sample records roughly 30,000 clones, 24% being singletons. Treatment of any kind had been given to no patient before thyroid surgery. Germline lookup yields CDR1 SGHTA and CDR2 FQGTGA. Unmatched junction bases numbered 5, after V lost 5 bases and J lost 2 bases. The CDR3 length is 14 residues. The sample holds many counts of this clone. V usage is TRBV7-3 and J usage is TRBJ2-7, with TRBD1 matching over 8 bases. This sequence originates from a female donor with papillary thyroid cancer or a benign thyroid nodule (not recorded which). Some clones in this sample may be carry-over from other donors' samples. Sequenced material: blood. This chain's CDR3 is CASSPGGGTYEQYF. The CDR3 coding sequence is TGTGCCAGCAGCCCAGGGGGCGGTACCTACGAGCAGTACTTC. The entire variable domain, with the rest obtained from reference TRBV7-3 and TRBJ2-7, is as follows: GAGVSQTPSNKVTEKGKYVELRCDPISGHTALYWYRQSLGQGPEFLIYFQGTGAADDSGLPNDRFFAVRPEGSVSTLKIQRTERGDSAVYLCASSPGGGTYEQYFGPGTRLTVT.